This entry lists 8 T cell receptor beta chains sequenced from one sample in a study of T-cell memory formation after mild COVID-19 (dated by TCRdb to about 2021). Receptor libraries were prepared by 5' RACE. Sequencer: Illumina NovaSeq 6000. Starting from the raw public reads, TCRdb applied fastp trimming at Q25, assembled clones with MiXCR and retained in-frame beta chains. Merged by CDR3 protein, the rows form single entries marked with the most common genes and DNA. The sample table shows more than 200,000 distinct CDR3 sequences, and 15% to 20% are seen once. The ten most abundant clones make up around 3.8% of the sample. The sequenced sample was PBMCs or a T cell subset sorted from them (not recorded which). The receptor source for this set is a young man who had mild COVID-19 (a few samples of this study predate the infection). The sample titles of this study are shuffled in the database, so cell type and time point are left out; the donor was told from shared clones.

The rearrangement links TRBV5-1 to TRBJ1-2, with 9 bases lining up with TRBD1. The CDR3 is 15 amino acids. Trimming removed 4 bases from V and 4 bases from J; junction bases left unmatched: 8. Germline V gives CDR1 SGHRS, CDR2 YFSETQ. In nucleotides, the CDR3 is TGCGCCAGCAGCAGGGACCCGGGACAGGGCTATGGCTACACCTTC. Protein product: CASSRDPGQGYGYTF. Supplemented by reference TRBV5-1 and TRBJ1-2, the full variable domain reads KAGVTQTPRYLIKTRGQQVTLSCSPISGHRSVSWYQQTPGQGLQFLFEYFSETQRNKGNFPGRFSGRQFSNSRSEMNVSTLELGDSALYLCASSRDPGQGYGYTFGSGTRLTVV.

As regards this clonotype: Without the conserved terminal phenylalanine or tryptophan, this CDR3 likely stems from a read error. The chain links TRBV12-3 or TRBV12-4 to TRBJ2-5, with 13 bases lining up with TRBD2. Trimming cost V 2 bases and J 3 bases; bases outside gene matches: 3. The CDR3 loop spans 16 amino acids. For the CDR3, the DNA is TGTGCCAGCAGTTTACCCGGGACTAGCGGGGAAGAGACCCAGTACTCC. This sequence encodes CASSLPGTSGEETQYS.

In its sample, this clonotype was seen a few times. The CDR3 DNA reads TGTGCCAGCAGTCGAACCCTTTACGCAGATACGCAGTATTTT. It translates to CASSRTLYADTQYF. The chain joins TRBV6-5 to TRBJ2-3; D is uncertain. V was clipped by 5 bases and J by 4 bases, with 13 bases between them. Germline V gives CDR1 MNHEY, CDR2 SVGAGI. CDR3 size: 14 residues.

The chain links TRBV2 to TRBJ2-7; a possible D gene is TRBD1 (8 bases). CDR1 and CDR2 (germline): SNHLY, FYNNEI. The CDR3 runs to 16 residues. Trimming cost V 4 bases and J 0 bases, with 16 bases left between them. Here the CDR3 DNA reads TGTGCCAGCAGTGGGCGGGGGACAGGCTTCTCCTACGAGCAGTACGTC. Protein product: CASSGRGTGFSYEQYV.

This clonotype was counted only a few times. The CDR3 loop is CASSPVGGMNTEAFF. In DNA form, the CDR3 reads TGTGCCAGCAGCCCGGTAGGGGGCATGAACACTGAAGCTTTCTTT. The chain recombines TRBV7-3 with TRBJ1-1; 7 positions match TRBD1. The germline gives CDR1 SGHTA, CDR2 FQGTGA. Germline trimming cut 5 bases from V and 0 bases from J; bases unmatched to any gene: 6. This CDR3 spans 15 amino acids.

The chain recombines TRBV7-9 with TRBJ2-7; TRBD2 agrees at 13 bases. Germline V gene sequence: CDR1 SEHNR, CDR2 FQNEAQ (reference sequence). V lost 5 bases and J lost 5; bases outside the gene matches: 12. The CDR3 consists of 17 residues. The CDR3 sequence is CASSRSGTSGTMDEQYV. CDR3 bases: TGTGCCAGCAGCCGTTCCGGGACTAGCGGGACTATGGACGAGCAGTACGTC.

This clonotype was seen more than once but under ten times. CDR3 sequence: CASSTGTEAFF. In DNA form, the CDR3 reads TGTGCCAGCTCGACCGGCACTGAAGCTTTCTTT. V gene TRBV18 combines with J gene TRBJ1-1; D uncertain. Germline V gives CDR1 KGHSH, CDR2 LQKENI. The CDR3 covers 11 residues. With 6 bases removed from V and 4 bases from J, the gap between germline ends came to 6 bases.

The genes are TRBV7-2 and TRBJ2-7; TRBD2 aligns across 7 bases. Germline V gene lookup returns CDR1 SGHTA and CDR2 FQGNSA. CDR3 length equals 12 residues. Unmatched junction bases numbered 4, after V lost 2 bases and J lost 9 bases. CDR3 in DNA: TGTGCCAGCAGCTTACAGGCTAGCGGGCAGTACTTC. It is translated as CASSLQASGQYF. Full variable domain (missing parts from reference TRBV7-2 and TRBJ2-7): GAGVSQSPSNKVTEKGKDVELRCDPISGHTALYWYRQSLGQGLEFLIYFQGNSAPDKSGLPSDRFSAERTGGSVSTLTIQRTQQEDSAVYLCASSLQASGQYFGPGTRLTVT.